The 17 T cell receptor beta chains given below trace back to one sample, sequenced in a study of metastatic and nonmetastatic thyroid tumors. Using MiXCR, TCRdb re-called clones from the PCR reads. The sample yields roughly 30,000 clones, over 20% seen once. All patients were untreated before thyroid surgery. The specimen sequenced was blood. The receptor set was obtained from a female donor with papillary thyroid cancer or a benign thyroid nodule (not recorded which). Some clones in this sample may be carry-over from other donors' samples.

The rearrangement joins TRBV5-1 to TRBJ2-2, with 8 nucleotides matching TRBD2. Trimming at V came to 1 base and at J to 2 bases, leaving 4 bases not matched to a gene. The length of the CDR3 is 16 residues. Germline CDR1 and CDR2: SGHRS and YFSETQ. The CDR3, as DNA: TGCGCCAGCAGCTTGAGGCTAGCGGGTAACACCGGGGAGCTGTTTTTT. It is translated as CASSLRLAGNTGELFF.

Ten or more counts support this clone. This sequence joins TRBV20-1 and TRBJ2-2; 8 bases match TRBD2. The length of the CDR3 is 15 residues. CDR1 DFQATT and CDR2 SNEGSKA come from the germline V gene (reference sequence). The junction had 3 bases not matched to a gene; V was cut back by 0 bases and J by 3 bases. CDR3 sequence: CSARDLGRDTGELFF. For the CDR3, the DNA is TGCAGTGCTAGAGATCTCGGGAGGGACACCGGGGAGCTGTTTTTT.

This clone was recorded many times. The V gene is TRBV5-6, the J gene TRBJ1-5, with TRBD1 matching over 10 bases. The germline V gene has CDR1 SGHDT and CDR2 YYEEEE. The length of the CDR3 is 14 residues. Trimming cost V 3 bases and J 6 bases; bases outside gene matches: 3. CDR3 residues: CASSSRDRGQPQHF. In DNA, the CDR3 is TGTGCCAGCAGCTCCCGGGACAGGGGTCAGCCCCAGCATTTT.

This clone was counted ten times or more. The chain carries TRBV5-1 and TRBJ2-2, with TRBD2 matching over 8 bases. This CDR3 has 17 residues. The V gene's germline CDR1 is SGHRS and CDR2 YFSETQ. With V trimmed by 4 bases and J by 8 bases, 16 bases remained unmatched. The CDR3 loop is CASSRIPSGPGAGELFF. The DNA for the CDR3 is TGCGCCAGCAGCCGGATACCTAGCGGGCCGGGGGCAGGGGAGCTGTTTTTT.

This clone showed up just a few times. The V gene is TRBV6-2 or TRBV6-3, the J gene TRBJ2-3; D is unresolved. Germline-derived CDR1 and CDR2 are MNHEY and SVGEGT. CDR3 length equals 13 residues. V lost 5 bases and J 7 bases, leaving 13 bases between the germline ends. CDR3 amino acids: CASSRQDRNTQYF. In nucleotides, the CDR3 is TGTGCCAGCAGTCGCCAGGATCGGAATACGCAGTATTTT.

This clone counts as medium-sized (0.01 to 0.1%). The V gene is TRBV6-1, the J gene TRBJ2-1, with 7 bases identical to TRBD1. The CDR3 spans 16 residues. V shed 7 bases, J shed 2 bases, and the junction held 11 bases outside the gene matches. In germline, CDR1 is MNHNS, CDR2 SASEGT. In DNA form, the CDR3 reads TGTGCCAGCATAAAAATGGTAGGACAGGCCTACAATGAGCAGTTCTTC. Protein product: CASIKMVGQAYNEQFF.

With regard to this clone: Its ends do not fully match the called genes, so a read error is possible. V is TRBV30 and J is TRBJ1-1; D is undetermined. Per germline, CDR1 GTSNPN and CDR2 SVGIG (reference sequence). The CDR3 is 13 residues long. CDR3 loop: CAWSVLGNTEAFF. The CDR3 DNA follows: TGCGCCTGGAGTGTACTGGGAAACACTGAAGCTTTCTTT. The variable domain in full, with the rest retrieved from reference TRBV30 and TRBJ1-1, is SQTIHQWPATLVQPVGSPLSLECTVEGTSNPNLYWYRQAAGRGLQLLFYSVGIGQISSEVPQNLSASRPQDRQFILSSKKLLLSDSGFYLCAWSVLGNTEAFFGQGTRLTVV.

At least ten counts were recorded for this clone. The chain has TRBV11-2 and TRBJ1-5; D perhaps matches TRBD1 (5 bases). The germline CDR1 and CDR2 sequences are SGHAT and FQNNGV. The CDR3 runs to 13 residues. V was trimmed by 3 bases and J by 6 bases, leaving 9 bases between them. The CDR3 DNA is TGTGCCAGCAGCTTGGGGGAGGGTCAGCCCCAGCATTTT. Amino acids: CASSLGEGQPQHF.

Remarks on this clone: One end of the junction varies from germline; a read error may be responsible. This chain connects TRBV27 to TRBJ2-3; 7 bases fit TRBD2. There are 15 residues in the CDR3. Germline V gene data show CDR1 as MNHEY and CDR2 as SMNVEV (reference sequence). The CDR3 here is CASIGTIPIADTQYF. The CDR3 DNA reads TGTGCCAGCATCGGGACTATACCTATAGCAGATACGCAGTACTTT.

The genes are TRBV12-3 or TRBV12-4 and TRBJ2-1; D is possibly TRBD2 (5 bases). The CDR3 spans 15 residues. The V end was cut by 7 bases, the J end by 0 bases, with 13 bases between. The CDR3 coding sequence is TGTGCCAGCATTTTTATTAGCGTCTCCTACAATGAGCAGTTCTTC. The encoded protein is CASIFISVSYNEQFF.

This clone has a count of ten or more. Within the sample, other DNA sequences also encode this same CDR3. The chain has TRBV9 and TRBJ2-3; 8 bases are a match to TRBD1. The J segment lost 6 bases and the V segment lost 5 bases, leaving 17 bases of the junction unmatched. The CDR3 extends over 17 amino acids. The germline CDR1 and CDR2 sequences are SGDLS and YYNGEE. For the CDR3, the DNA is TGTGCCAGCAGTACTCACCCCGGACAGGGTATCTCCGATACGCAGTATTTT. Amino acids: CASSTHPGQGISDTQYF.

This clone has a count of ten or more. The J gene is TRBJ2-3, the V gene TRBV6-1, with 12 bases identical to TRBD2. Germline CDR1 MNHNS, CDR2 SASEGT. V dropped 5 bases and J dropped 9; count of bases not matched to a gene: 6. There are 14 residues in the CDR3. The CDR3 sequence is CASSSLAGGQTQYF. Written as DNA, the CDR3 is TGTGCCAGCAGTTCCCTAGCGGGAGGGCAAACGCAGTATTTT.

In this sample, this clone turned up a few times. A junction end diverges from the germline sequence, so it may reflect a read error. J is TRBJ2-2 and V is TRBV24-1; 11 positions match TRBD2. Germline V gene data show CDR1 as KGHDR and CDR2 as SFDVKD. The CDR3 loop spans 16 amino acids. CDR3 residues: CAISDYSGRAGGKLFF. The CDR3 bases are TGTGCCATCAGTGATTATAGCGGGAGGGCCGGCGGGAAGCTGTTTTTT.

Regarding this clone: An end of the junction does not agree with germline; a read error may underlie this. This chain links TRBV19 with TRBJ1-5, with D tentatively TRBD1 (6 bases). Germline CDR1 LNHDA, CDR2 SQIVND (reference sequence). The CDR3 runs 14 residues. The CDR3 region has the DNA TGTGCCAGTAGACAGGGATATAGCAATCAGCCCCAACATTTT. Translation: CASRQGYSNQPQHF.

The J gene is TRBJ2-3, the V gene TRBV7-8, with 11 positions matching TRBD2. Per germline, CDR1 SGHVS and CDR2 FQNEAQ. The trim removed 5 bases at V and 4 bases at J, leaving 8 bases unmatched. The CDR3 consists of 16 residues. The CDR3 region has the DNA TGTGCCAGCAGCCTGCAACGACTAGCGGGATCAGATACGCAGTATTTT. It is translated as CASSLQRLAGSDTQYF.

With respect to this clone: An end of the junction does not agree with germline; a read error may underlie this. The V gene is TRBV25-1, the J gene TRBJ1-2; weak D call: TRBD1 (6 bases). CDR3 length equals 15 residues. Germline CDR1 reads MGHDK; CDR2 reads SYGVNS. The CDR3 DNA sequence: TGTGCCACCAGTCCGCCGGGGGGGCTAGGCTGTGGCTACACCTTC. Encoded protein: CATSPPGGLGCGYTF.

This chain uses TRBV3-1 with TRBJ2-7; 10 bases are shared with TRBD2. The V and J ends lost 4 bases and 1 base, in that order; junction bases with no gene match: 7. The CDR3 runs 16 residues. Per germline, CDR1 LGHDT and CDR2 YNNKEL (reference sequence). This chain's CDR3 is CASSLRTSGASYEQYF. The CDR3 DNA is TGTGCCAGCAGCCTGAGGACTAGCGGAGCGTCCTACGAGCAGTACTTC.